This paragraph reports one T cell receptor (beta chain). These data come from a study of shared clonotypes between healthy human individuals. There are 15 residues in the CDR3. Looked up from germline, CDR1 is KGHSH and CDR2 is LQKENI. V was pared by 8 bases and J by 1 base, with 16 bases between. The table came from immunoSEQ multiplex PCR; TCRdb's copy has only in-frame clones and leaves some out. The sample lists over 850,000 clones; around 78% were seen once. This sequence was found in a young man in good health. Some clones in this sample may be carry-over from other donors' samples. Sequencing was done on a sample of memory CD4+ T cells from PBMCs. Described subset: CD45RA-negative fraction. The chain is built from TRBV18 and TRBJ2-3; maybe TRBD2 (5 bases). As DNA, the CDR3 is TGTGCCAGCCACGAGAGTGGGAGCGGCACAGATACGCAGTATTTT. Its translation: CASHESGSGTDTQYF.